These T cell receptor beta chains were read from a single sample in a study of OX40 agonist ivuxolimab in advanced cancers. Data came from immunoSEQ multiplex PCR; TCRdb stores just in-frame clones and leaves some out. In the table there are tens of thousands of clones, more than 70% of which are singletons. Sequenced here: CD4+ or CD8+ T cells sorted from blood, sampled in a trial of the OX40 agonist ivuxolimab. Receptors were obtained from an adult with an advanced solid tumor such as melanoma, head and neck, liver or kidney cancer. The CDR3 runs from the conserved cysteine through the conserved F or W. Fields, in order: D gene, clone size, V gene, J gene, CDR3 DNA, CDR3 protein. The D gene is left open where the match is weak. The listing skips clone size in some rows; elsewhere it reads once, few, many or a size class.

d_gene: .
abundance: .
v_gene: TRBV7-9
j_gene: TRBJ1-1
CDR3nt: TGTGCCAGCAGCTTAGGTCGTAGTGAAGCTTTCTTT
CDR3aa: CASSLGRSEAFF

d_gene: .
abundance: .
v_gene: TRBV7-8
j_gene: TRBJ2-7
CDR3nt: TGTGCCAGCAGCTTAGTGGGAGGCCCTTACGAGCAGTACTTC
CDR3aa: CASSLVGGPYEQYF

d_gene: .
abundance: .
v_gene: TRBV11-2
j_gene: TRBJ2-1
CDR3nt: TGTGCCAGCAGTAGGACAGCTGAGAATGAGCAGTTCTTC
CDR3aa: CASSRTAENEQFF

d_gene: TRBD1
abundance: .
v_gene: TRBV5-1
j_gene: TRBJ2-1
CDR3nt: TGCGCCAGCCAGAGGGGACAGGGGCCCCTCGATGAGCAGTTCTTC
CDR3aa: CASQRGQGPLDEQFF

d_gene: .
abundance: .
v_gene: TRBV5-4
j_gene: TRBJ2-5
CDR3nt: TGTGCCAGCAGCTTGAGGTCCGGCAAGAAAGAGACCCAGTACTTC
CDR3aa: CASSLRSGKKETQYF

d_gene: TRBD1
abundance: .
v_gene: TRBV6-4
j_gene: TRBJ2-7
CDR3nt: TGTGCCATCCCGGGACAGGGTGGATGGACTTGCTACGAGCAGTACTTC
CDR3aa: CAIPGQGGWTCYEQYF

d_gene: .
abundance: .
v_gene: TRBV10-3
j_gene: TRBJ2-1
CDR3nt: TGTGCCATCAGTGATTTAGGGGACAATGAGCAGTTCTTC
CDR3aa: CAISDLGDNEQFF

d_gene: .
abundance: once
v_gene: TRBV9
j_gene: TRBJ2-3
CDR3nt: TGTGCCAGCAGCGTTTTATCCGGACAGCTGACAGATACGCAGTATTTT
CDR3aa: CASSVLSGQLTDTQYF

d_gene: .
abundance: .
v_gene: TRBV4-3
j_gene: TRBJ1-1
CDR3nt: TGCGCCAGCAGCCAAGATCACTTCGGGGCTCTGAACACTGAAGCTTTCTTT
CDR3aa: CASSQDHFGALNTEAFF

d_gene: TRBD1
abundance: .
v_gene: TRBV14
j_gene: TRBJ1-2
CDR3nt: TGTGCCAGCAGCCAAGGTTGGGACAGGGCCCGCTACACCTTC
CDR3aa: CASSQGWDRARYTF

d_gene: TRBD1
abundance: once
v_gene: TRBV5-4
j_gene: TRBJ2-5
CDR3nt: TGTGCCAGCAGCTTGGCGACAGGGACCCTGGGAGAGACCCAGTACTTC
CDR3aa: CASSLATGTLGETQYF

d_gene: .
abundance: .
v_gene: TRBV29-1
j_gene: TRBJ1-1
CDR3nt: TGCAGCGTTGAAGGGGTGGACACTGAAGCTTTCTTT
CDR3aa: CSVEGVDTEAFF

d_gene: .
abundance: few
v_gene: TRBV14
j_gene: TRBJ1-6
CDR3nt: TGTGCCAGCAGCCAAGGCCCACCCAATTCACCCCTCCACTTT
CDR3aa: CASSQGPPNSPLHF

d_gene: TRBD1
abundance: .
v_gene: TRBV9
j_gene: TRBJ2-7
CDR3nt: TGTGCCAGCAGCGTAGGAAGGACAGGGGCCTACGAGCAGTACTTC
CDR3aa: CASSVGRTGAYEQYF

d_gene: TRBD2
abundance: .
v_gene: TRBV7-8
j_gene: TRBJ2-3
CDR3nt: TGTGCCAGCGAATCGACTAGCGGGGAAGCAGATACGCAGTATTTT
CDR3aa: CASESTSGEADTQYF

d_gene: TRBD1
abundance: .
v_gene: TRBV5-1
j_gene: TRBJ1-4
CDR3nt: TGCGCCAGCAGCTCTACAGGGGTGAATGAAAAACTGTTTTTT
CDR3aa: CASSSTGVNEKLFF

d_gene: .
abundance: .
v_gene: TRBV19
j_gene: TRBJ1-4
CDR3nt: TGTGCCAGTACGATGTTTGCAACTAATGAAAAACTGTTTTTT
CDR3aa: CASTMFATNEKLFF

d_gene: .
abundance: .
v_gene: TRBV5-1
j_gene: TRBJ2-2
CDR3nt: TGCGCCAGCAGCCCTAGACTCAGGGAGCTGTTTTTT
CDR3aa: CASSPRLRELFF

d_gene: .
abundance: .
v_gene: TRBV9
j_gene: TRBJ2-2
CDR3nt: TGTGCCAGCAGCCCGATACAGAGAACCGGGGAGCTGTTTTTT
CDR3aa: CASSPIQRTGELFF

d_gene: .
abundance: .
v_gene: TRBV20-1
j_gene: TRBJ2-5
CDR3nt: TGCAGTGCTACGTTCCAAGAGACCCAGTACTTC
CDR3aa: CSATFQETQYF

d_gene: .
abundance: .
v_gene: TRBV5-1
j_gene: TRBJ2-7
CDR3nt: TGCGCCAGCAGCTTGGGGCAGGGCCGAGAGCAGTACTTC
CDR3aa: CASSLGQGREQYF

d_gene: .
abundance: .
v_gene: TRBV4-1
j_gene: TRBJ2-4
CDR3nt: TGCGCCAGCACCGGTGGGGGACGGACCAAAAACATTCAGTACTTC
CDR3aa: CASTGGGRTKNIQYF

d_gene: .
abundance: .
v_gene: TRBV11-3
j_gene: TRBJ1-3
CDR3nt: TGTGCCAGCAGCTCGAGGCCAGGGACCTTCTCTGGAAACACCATATATTTT
CDR3aa: CASSSRPGTFSGNTIYF

d_gene: .
abundance: .
v_gene: TRBV2
j_gene: TRBJ1-1
CDR3nt: TGTGCCAGAGGGGGGGCGCTGGGGACTGAAGCTTTCTTT
CDR3aa: CARGGALGTEAFF

d_gene: .
abundance: once
v_gene: TRBV18
j_gene: TRBJ2-1
CDR3nt: TGTGCCAGCTCACCCTCCCTAACTACATACAATGAGCAGTTCTTC
CDR3aa: CASSPSLTTYNEQFF

d_gene: TRBD2
abundance: .
v_gene: TRBV12-5
j_gene: TRBJ2-2
CDR3nt: TGTGCTAGTGGTTTGGTGGGCGGGGGAGGAGTCACCGGGGAGCTGTTTTTT
CDR3aa: CASGLVGGGGVTGELFF

d_gene: TRBD1
abundance: few
v_gene: TRBV5-1
j_gene: TRBJ1-5
CDR3nt: TGCGCCAGCAGCTTGGGGGGACAGGGTGGCCAGCCCCAGCATTTT
CDR3aa: CASSLGGQGGQPQHF

d_gene: .
abundance: .
v_gene: TRBV2
j_gene: TRBJ1-1
CDR3nt: TGTGCCAGCAGGTACATAATGAACACTGAAGCTTTCTTT
CDR3aa: CASRYIMNTEAFF

d_gene: .
abundance: .
v_gene: TRBV6-5
j_gene: TRBJ2-4
CDR3nt: TGTGCCAGCAGTTATCTAAACATTCAGTACTTC
CDR3aa: CASSYLNIQYF

d_gene: .
abundance: .
v_gene: TRBV28
j_gene: TRBJ2-1
CDR3nt: TGTGCCAGCGCCAGAGCCGGGGCCAATGAGCAGTTCTTC
CDR3aa: CASARAGANEQFF

d_gene: TRBD2
abundance: .
v_gene: TRBV6-5
j_gene: TRBJ2-2
CDR3nt: TGTGCCAGCAACGGCGGGGGGAACACCGGGGAGCTGTTTTTT
CDR3aa: CASNGGGNTGELFF

d_gene: .
abundance: .
v_gene: TRBV29-1
j_gene: TRBJ1-2
CDR3nt: TGCAGCGTCCTGGGGGCAGATACGGGCTACACCTTC
CDR3aa: CSVLGADTGYTF

d_gene: .
abundance: .
v_gene: TRBV11-1
j_gene: TRBJ1-2
CDR3nt: TGTGCCAGCAGCCCGGAGGGACGCTATGGCTACACCTTC
CDR3aa: CASSPEGRYGYTF

d_gene: .
abundance: .
v_gene: TRBV10-3
j_gene: TRBJ1-5
CDR3nt: TGTGCCATCAGTGCAGTAGGGGGCAATCAGCCCCAGCATTTT
CDR3aa: CAISAVGGNQPQHF

d_gene: .
abundance: .
v_gene: TRBV7-7
j_gene: TRBJ2-5
CDR3nt: TGTGCTAGCAGCTTAGCGGCAGGGAGGTTCGAGACCCAGTACTTC
CDR3aa: CASSLAAGRFETQYF

d_gene: .
abundance: .
v_gene: TRBV7-3
j_gene: TRBJ2-3
CDR3nt: TGTGCCAGCAGCTTAACGGGGCCAAGCACAGATACGCAGTATTTT
CDR3aa: CASSLTGPSTDTQYF

d_gene: TRBD1
abundance: .
v_gene: TRBV7-9
j_gene: TRBJ2-3
CDR3nt: TGTGCCAGCAGCCCGCCTTTCCGACAGGGCGCAGATACGCAGTATTTT
CDR3aa: CASSPPFRQGADTQYF

d_gene: .
abundance: .
v_gene: TRBV2
j_gene: TRBJ1-2
CDR3nt: TGTGCCAGCAGTGAAGGGGGCCCCTATGGCTACACCTTC
CDR3aa: CASSEGGPYGYTF

d_gene: .
abundance: .
v_gene: TRBV4-1
j_gene: TRBJ2-3
CDR3nt: TGCGCCAGCAGCCAAGATCAACAGGGATATAGCACAGATACGCAGTATTTT
CDR3aa: CASSQDQQGYSTDTQYF